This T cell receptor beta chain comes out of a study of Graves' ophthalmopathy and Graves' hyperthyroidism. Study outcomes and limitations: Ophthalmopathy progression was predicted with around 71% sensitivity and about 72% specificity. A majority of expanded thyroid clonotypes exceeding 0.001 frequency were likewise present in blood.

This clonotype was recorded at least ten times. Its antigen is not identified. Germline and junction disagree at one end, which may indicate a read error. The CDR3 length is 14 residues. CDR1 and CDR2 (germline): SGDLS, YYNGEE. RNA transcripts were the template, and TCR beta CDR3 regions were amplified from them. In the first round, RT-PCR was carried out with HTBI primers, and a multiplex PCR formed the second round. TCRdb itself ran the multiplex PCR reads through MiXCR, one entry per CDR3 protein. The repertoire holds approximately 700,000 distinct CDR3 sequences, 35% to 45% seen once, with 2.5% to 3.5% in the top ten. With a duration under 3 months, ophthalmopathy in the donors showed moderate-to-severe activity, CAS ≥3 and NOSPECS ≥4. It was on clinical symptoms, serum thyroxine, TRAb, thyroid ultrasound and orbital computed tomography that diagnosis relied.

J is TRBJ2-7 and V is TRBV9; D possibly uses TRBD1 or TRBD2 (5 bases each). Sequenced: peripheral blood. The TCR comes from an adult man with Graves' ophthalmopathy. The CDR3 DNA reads TGTGCCAGCAGCATCCGGGACGACTCCCACGAGCAGTACTTC. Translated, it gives CASSIRDDSHEQYF.